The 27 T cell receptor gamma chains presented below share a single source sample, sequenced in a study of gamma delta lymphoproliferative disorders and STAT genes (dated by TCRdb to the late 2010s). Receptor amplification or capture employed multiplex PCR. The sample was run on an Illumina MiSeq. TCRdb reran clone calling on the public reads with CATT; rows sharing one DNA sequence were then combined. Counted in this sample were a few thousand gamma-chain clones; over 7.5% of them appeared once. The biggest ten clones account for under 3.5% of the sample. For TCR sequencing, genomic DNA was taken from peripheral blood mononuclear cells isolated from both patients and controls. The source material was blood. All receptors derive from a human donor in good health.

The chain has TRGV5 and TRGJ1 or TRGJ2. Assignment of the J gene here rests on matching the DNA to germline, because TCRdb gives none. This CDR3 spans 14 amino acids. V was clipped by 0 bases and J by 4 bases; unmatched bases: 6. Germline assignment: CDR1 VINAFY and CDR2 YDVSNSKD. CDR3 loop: CATWDRRLYYKKLF. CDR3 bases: TGTGCCACCTGGGACAGGCGGTTGTATTATAAGAAACTCTTT.

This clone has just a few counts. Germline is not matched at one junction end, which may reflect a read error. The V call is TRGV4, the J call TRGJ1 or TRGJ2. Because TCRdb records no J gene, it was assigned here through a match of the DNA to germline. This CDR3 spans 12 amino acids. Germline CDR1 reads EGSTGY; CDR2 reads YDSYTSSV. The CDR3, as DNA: TGTGCCATCTGGGAATATTATTATAAGAAACTCTTT. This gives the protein CAIWEYYYKKLF.

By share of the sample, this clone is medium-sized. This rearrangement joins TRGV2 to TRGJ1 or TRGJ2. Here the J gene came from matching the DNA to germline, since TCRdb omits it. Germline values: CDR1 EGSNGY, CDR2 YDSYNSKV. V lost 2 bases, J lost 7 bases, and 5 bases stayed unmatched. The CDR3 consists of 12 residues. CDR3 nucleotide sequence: TGTGCCACCTGGGACGTAACCTATAAGAAACTCTTT. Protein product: CATWDVTYKKLF.

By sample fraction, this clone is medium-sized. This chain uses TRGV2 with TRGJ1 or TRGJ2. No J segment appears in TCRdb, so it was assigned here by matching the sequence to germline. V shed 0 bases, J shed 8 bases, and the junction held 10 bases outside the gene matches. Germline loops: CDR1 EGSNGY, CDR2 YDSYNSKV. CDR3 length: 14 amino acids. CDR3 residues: CATWDGPYPNKKLF. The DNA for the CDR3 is TGTGCCACCTGGGACGGGCCGTATCCGAATAAGAAACTCTTT.

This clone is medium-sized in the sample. CDR3 region: CAAWDYGPTAGWFKIF. In DNA, the CDR3 is TGTGCTGCGTGGGATTATGGGCCCACTGCTGGTTGGTTCAAGATATTT. This chain links TRGV10 with TRGJP1. TCRdb gives no J gene; it was assigned here by matching the DNA to germline. TRGV10 carries the ORF label, with uncertain function. The CDR3 sequence is 16 residues long. V lost 8 bases to trimming and J lost 6 bases; unmatched junction nucleotides: 16.

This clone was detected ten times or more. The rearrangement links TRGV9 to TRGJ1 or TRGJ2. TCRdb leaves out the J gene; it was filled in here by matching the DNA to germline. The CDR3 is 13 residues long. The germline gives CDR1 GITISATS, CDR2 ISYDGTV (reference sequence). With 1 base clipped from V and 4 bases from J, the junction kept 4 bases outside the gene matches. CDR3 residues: CALWEVEYYKKLF. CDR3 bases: TGTGCCTTGTGGGAGGTTGAATATTATAAGAAACTCTTT.

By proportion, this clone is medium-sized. DNA for the CDR3: TGTGCTGCGTGGGATTTAAAAAAAAATAAGAAACTCTTT. This sequence encodes CAAWDLKKNKKLF. The chain links TRGV10 to TRGJ1 or TRGJ2. Here the J gene came from matching the DNA to germline, since TCRdb omits it. TRGV10 is sorted into the ORF group, with uncertain function. V was pared by 8 bases and J by 8 bases, with 13 bases of the junction left unmatched. The CDR3 is 13 amino acids.

CDR3 protein: CATWDRPPPLDHKKLF. CDR3 DNA: TGTGCCACCTGGGACAGGCCCCCCCCTCTTGATCATAAGAAACTCTTT. V is TRGV3 and J is TRGJ1 or TRGJ2. The J gene is not listed in TCRdb, so it was assigned here from a DNA match to germline. V was pared by 0 bases and J by 8 bases, with 16 bases of the junction left unmatched. Germline-derived CDR1 and CDR2 are VTNTFY and YDVSTARD (reference sequence). This CDR3 is 16 amino acids long.

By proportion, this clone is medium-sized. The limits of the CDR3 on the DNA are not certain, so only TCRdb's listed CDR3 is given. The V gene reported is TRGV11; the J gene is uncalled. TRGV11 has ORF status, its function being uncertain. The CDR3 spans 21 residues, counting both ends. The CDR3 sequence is CTTVPAGGSPPSPSSDWIKTF.

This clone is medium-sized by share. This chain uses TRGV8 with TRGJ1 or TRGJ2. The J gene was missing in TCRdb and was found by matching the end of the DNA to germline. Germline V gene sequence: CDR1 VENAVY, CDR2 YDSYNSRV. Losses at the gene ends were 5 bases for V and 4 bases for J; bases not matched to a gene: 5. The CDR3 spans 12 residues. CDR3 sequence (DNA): TGTGCCACCTGGGGTCAGTATTATAAGAAACTCTTT. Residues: CATWGQYYKKLF.

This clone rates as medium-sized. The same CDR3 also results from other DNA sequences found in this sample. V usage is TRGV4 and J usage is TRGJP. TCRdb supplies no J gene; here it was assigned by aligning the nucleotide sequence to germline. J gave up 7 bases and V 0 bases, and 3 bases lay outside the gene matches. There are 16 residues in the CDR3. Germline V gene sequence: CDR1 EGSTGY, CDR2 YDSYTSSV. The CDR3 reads CATWDGLELGKKIKVF. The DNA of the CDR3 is TGTGCCACCTGGGATGGGCTGGAGTTGGGCAAAAAAATCAAGGTATTT.

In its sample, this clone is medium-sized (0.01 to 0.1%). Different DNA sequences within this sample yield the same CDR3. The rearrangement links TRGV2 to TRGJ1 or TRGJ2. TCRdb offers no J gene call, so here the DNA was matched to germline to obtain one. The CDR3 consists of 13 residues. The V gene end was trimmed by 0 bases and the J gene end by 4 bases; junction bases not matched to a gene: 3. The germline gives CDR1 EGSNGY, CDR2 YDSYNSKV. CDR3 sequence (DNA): TGTGCCACCTGGGACGGGCCCTATTATAAGAAACTCTTT. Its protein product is CATWDGPYYKKLF.

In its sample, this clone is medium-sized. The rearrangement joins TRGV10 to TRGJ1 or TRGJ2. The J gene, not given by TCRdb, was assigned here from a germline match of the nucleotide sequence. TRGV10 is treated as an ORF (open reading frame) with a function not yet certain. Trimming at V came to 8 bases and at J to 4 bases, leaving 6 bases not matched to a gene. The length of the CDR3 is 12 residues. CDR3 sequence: CAAWNEYYKKLF. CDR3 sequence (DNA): TGTGCTGCGTGGAATGAATATTATAAGAAACTCTTT.

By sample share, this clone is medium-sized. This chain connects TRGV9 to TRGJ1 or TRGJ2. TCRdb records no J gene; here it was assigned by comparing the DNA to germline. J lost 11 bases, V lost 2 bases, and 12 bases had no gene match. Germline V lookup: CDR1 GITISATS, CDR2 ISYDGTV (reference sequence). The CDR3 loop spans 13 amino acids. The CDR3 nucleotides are TGTGCCTTGTGGGAGGCTTTCCAGGGACAGAAACTCTTT. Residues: CALWEAFQGQKLF.

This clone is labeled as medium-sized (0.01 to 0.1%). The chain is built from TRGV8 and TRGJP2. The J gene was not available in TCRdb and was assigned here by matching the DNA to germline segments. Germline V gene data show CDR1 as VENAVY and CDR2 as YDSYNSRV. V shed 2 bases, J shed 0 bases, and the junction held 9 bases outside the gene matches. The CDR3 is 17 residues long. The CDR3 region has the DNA TGTGCCACCTGGGATAAGGGAGGGGATAGTAGTGATTGGATCAAGACGTTT. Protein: CATWDKGGDSSDWIKTF.

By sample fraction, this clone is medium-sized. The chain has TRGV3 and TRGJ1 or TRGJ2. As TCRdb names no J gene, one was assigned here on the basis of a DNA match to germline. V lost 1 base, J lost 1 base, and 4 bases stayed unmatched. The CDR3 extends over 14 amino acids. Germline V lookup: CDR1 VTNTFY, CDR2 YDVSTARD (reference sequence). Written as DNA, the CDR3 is TGTGCCACCTGGGACAGCCCTAATTATTATAAGAAACTCTTT. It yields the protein CATWDSPNYYKKLF.

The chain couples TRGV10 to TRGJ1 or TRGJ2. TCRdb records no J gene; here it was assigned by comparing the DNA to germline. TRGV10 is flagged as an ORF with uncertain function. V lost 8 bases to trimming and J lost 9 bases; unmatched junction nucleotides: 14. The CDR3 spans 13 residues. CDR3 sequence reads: CAAWDKKRGKKLF. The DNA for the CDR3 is TGTGCTGCGTGGGATAAAAAAAGAGGTAAGAAACTCTTT.

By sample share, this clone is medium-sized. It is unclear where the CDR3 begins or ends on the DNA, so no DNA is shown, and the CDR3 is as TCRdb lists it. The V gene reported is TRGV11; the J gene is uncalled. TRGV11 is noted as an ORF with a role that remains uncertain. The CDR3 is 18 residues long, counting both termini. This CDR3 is CTTVPAGLGTWVYYKKLF.

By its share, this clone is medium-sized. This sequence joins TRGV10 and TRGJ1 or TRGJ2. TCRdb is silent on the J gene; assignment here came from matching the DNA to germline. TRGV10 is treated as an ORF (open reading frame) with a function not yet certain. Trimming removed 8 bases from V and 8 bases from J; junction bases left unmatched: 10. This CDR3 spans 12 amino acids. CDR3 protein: CAAWGPRDKKLF. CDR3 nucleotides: TGTGCTGCGTGGGGTCCGCGGGATAAGAAACTCTTT.

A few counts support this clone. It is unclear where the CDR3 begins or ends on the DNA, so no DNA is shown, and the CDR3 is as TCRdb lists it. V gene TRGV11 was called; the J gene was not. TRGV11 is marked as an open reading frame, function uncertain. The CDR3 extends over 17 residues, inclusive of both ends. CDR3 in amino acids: CTTVPAASHSSDWIKTF.

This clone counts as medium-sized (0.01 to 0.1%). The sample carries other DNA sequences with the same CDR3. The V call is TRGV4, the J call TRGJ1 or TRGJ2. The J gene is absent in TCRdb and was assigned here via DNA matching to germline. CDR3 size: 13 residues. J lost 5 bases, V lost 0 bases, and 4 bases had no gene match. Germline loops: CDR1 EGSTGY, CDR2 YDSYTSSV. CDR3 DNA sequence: TGTGCCACCTGGGATGGGCCTGATTATAAGAAACTCTTT. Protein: CATWDGPDYKKLF.

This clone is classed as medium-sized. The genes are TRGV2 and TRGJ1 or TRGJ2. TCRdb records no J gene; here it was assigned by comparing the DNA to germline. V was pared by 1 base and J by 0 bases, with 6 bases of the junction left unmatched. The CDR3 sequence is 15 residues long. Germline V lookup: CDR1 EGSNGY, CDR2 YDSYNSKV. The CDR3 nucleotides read TGTGCCACCTGGGACGGCTACCTGAATTATTATAAGAAACTCTTT. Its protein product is CATWDGYLNYYKKLF.

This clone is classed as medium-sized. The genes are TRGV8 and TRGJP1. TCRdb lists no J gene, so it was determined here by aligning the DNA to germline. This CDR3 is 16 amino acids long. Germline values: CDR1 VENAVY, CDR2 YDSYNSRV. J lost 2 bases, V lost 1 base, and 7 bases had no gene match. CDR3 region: CATWDSGRTTGWFKIF. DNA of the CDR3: TGTGCCACCTGGGATAGTGGAAGGACCACTGGTTGGTTCAAGATATTT.

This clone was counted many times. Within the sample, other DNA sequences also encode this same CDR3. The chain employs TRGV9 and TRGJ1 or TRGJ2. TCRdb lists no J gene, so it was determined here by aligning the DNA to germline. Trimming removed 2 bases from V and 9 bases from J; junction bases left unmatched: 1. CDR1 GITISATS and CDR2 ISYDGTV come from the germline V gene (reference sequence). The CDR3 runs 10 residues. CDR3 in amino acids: CALWEGKKLF. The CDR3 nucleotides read TGTGCCTTGTGGGAGGGTAAGAAACTCTTT.

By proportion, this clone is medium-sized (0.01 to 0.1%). The CDR3 loop is CAAWDSSDKKLF. Written as DNA, the CDR3 is TGTGCTGCGTGGGATTCTTCGGATAAGAAACTCTTT. The V gene is TRGV10, the J gene TRGJ1 or TRGJ2. Here the J gene came from matching the DNA to germline, since TCRdb omits it. TRGV10 is an ORF, and what it does is uncertain. With 8 bases clipped from V and 8 bases from J, the junction kept 10 bases outside the gene matches. The CDR3 totals 12 residues.

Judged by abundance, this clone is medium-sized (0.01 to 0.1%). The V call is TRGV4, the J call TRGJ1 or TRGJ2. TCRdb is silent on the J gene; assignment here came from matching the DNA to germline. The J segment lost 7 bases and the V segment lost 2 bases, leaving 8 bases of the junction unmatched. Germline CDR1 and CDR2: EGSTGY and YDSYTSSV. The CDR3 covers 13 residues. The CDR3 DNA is TGTGCCACCTGGGATGTGATGGTCTATAAGAAACTCTTT. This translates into CATWDVMVYKKLF.

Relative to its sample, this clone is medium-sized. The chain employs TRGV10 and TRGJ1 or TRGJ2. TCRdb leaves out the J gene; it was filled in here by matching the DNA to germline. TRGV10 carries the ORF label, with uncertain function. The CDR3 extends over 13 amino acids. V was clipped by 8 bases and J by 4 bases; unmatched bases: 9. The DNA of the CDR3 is TGTGCTGCGTGGGATCCGGGGTATTATAAGAAACTCTTT. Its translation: CAAWDPGYYKKLF.